This paragraph covers one T cell receptor (beta chain) sequence. The antigen is not known. This record comes from a study of graft-versus-host responses after intestinal transplantation. General study findings and limits: Maximum circulating GvH clone levels tracked with early post-transplant HvG decreases.

Germline loops: CDR1 ENHRY, CDR2 SYGVKD. V was trimmed by 0 bases and J by 4 bases, leaving 6 bases between them. The CDR3 spans 13 residues. The method was immunoSEQ multiplex PCR; TCRdb's version includes in-frame clones alone and lacks a portion of them. The sample includes over 15,000 clones, about 90% seen only once; the top ten take 5% to 6.5%. V and J are TRBV10-3 and TRBJ2-5; no firm D call. The sample here was PBMCs, taken approximately 110 days after intestinal transplant. The receptor comes from a human patient who received an intestinal transplant, so some T cells may come from the graft donor. CDR3 protein: CAISESGLETQYF. As DNA, the CDR3 is TGTGCCATCAGTGAGTCGGGGTTAGAGACCCAGTACTTC.